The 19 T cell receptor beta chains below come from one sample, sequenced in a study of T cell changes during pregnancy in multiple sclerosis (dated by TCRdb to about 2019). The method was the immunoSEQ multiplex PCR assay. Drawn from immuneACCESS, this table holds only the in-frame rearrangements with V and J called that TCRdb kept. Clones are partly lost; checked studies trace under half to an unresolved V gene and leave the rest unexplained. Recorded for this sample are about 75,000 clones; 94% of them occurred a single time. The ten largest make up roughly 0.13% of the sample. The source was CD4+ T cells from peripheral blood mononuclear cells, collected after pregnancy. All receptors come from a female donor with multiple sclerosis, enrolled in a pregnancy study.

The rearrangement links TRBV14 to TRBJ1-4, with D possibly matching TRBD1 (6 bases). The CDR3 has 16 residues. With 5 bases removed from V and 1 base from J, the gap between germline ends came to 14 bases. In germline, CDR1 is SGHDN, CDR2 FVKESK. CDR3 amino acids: CASSKTGGGTNEKLFF. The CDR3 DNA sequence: TGTGCCAGCAGCAAGACAGGTGGCGGAACTAATGAAAAACTGTTTTTT.

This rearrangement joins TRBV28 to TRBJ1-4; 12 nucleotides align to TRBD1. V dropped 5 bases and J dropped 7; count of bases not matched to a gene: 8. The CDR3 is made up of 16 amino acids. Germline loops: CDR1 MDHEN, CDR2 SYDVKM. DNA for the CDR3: TGTGCCAGCAGTATCCCGGGACAGGGGGCTTTTGAAAAACTGTTTTTT. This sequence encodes CASSIPGQGAFEKLFF.

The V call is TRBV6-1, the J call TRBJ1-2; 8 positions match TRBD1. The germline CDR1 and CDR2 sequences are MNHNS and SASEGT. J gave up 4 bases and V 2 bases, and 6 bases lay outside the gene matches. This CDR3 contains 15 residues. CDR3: CASSEINRGTYGYTF. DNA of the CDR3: TGTGCCAGCAGTGAAATCAACAGGGGGACCTATGGCTACACCTTC.

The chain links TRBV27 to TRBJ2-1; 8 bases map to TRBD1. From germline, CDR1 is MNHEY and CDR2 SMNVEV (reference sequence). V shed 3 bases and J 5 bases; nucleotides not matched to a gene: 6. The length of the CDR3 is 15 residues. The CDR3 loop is CASSFFGTGDNEQFF. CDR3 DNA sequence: TGTGCCAGCAGTTTCTTCGGGACAGGAGACAATGAGCAGTTCTTC.

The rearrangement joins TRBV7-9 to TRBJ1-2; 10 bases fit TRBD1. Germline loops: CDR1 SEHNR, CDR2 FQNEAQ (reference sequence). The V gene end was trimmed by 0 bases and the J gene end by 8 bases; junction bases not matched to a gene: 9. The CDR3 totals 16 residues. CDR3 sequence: CASSLALGDRGLGYTF. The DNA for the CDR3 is TGTGCCAGCAGCTTAGCGCTGGGGGACAGGGGTCTCGGCTACACCTTC.

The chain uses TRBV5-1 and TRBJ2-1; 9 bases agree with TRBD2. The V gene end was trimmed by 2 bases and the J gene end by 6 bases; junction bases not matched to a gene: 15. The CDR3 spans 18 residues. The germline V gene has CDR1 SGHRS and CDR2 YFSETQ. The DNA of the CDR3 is TGCGCCAGCAGCTTCGGGCTAGCGGGAATATCTTGGAGCAATGAGCAGTTCTTC. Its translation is CASSFGLAGISWSNEQFF.

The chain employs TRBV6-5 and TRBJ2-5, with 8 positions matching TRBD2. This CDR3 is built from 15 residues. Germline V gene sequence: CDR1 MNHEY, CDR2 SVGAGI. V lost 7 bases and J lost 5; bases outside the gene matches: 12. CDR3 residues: CASTRLVAGSETQYF. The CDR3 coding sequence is TGTGCCAGCACAAGATTGGTAGCGGGATCGGAGACCCAGTACTTC.

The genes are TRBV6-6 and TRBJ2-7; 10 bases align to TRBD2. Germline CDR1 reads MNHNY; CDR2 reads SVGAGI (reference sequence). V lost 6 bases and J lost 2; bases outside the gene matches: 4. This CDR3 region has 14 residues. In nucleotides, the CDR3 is TGTGCCAGCAGACCTAGCGGGAGTCCCTACGAGCAGTACTTC. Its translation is CASRPSGSPYEQYF.

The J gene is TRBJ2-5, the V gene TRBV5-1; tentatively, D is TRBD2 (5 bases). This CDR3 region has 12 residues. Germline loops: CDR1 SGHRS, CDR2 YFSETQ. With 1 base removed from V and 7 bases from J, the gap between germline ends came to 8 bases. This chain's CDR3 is CASSLPEGTQYF. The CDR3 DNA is TGCGCCAGCAGCTTGCCAGAGGGGACCCAGTACTTC.

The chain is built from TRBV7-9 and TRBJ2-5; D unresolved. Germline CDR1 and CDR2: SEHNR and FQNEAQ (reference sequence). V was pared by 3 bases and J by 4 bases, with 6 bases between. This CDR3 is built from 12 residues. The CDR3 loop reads CASSLSLETQYF. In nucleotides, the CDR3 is TGTGCCAGCAGCTTGTCTCTAGAGACCCAGTACTTC. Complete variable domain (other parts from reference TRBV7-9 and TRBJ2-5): DTGVSQNPRHKITKRGQNVTFRCDPISEHNRLYWYRQTLGQGPEFLTYFQNEAQLEKSRLLSDRFSAERPKGSFSTLEIQRTEQGDSAMYLCASSLSLETQYFGPGTRLLVL.

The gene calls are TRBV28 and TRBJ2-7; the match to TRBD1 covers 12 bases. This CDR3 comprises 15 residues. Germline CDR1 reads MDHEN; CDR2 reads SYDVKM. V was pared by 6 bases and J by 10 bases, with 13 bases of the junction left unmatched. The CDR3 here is CASSLFEGTGGAQYF. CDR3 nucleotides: TGTGCCAGCAGCCTGTTTGAGGGGACAGGGGGCGCCCAGTACTTC. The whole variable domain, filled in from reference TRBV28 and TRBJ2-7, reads DVKVTQSSRYLVKRTGEKVFLECVQDMDHENMFWYRQDPGLGLRLIYFSYDVKMKEKGDIPEGYSVSREKKERFSLILESASTNQTSMYLCASSLFEGTGGAQYFGPGTRLTVT.

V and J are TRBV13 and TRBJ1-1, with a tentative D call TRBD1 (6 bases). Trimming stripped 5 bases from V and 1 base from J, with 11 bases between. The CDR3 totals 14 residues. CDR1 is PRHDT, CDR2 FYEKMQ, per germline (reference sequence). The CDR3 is CASSLRTANTEAFF. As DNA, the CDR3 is TGTGCCAGCAGCCTCCGGACAGCGAACACTGAAGCTTTCTTT. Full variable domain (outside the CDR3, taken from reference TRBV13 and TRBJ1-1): AAGVIQSPRHLIKEKRETATLKCYPIPRHDTVYWYQQGPGQDPQFLISFYEKMQSDKGSIPDRFSAQQFSDYHSELNMSSLELGDSALYFCASSLRTANTEAFFGQGTRLTVV.

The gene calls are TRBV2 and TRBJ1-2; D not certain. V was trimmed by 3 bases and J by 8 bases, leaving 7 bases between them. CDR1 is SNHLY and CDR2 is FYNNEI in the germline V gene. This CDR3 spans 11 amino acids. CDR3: CASSDRYGYTF. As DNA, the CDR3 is TGTGCCAGCAGTGACAGGTACGGCTACACCTTC.

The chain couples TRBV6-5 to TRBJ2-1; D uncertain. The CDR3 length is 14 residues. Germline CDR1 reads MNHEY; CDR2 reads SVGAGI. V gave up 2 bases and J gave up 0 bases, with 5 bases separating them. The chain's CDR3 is CASSYGGSYNEQFF. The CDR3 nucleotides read TGTGCCAGCAGTTACGGCGGCTCCTACAATGAGCAGTTCTTC.

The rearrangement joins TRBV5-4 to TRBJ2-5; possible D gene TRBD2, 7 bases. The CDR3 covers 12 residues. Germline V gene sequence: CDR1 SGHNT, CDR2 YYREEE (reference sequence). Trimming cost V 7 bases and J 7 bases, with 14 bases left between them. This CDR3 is CASEHRGGTQYF. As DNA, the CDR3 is TGTGCCAGCGAACATAGGGGGGGGACCCAGTACTTC.

The DNA for the CDR3 is TGTGCCACCAGCAGAGACAGGGCCGTCGGGGAGCTGTTTTTT. Encoded protein: CATSRDRAVGELFF. The chain combines TRBV15 with TRBJ2-2; possibly TRBD1 for D (5 bases). This CDR3 has 14 amino acids. CDR1 is LNHNV and CDR2 is YYDKDF in the germline V gene (reference sequence). V was trimmed by 0 bases and J by 7 bases, leaving 9 bases between them.

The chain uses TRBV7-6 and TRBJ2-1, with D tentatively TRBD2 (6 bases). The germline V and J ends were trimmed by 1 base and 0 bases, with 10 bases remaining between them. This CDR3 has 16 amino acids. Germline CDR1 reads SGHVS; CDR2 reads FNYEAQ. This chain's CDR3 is CASSLDAGSSYNEQFF. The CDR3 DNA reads TGTGCCAGCAGCTTAGATGCGGGAAGCTCCTACAATGAGCAGTTCTTC.

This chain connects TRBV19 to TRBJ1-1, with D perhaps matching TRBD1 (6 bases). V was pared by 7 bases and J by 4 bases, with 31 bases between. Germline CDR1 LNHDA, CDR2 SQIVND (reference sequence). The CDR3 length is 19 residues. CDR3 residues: CASTRRFQGTVPLSTEAFF. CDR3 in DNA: TGTGCCAGTACCCGAAGGTTTCAGGGGACGGTCCCCTTGAGCACTGAAGCTTTCTTT.

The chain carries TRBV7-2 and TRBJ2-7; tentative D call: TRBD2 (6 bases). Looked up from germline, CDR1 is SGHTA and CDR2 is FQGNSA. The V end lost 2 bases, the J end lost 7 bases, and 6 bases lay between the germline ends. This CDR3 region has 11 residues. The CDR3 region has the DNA TGTGCCAGCAGCTTACTAGCGGAGCAGTACTTC. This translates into CASSLLAEQYF.